This T cell receptor beta chain appears in the sequencing data of a study of CD8 T cells in ankylosing spondylitis. Study-level findings and limits: In the blood and synovial fluid of reactive arthritis, some motif variants had been previously reported. Within ankylosing spondylitis blood, a TCR beta motif made up of seven to nine highly homologous variants appeared to be characteristic.

Library preparation for TCR beta used quantitative 5'-RACE with molecular barcodes. TCRdb analysed the 5' RACE reads with MiXCR anew, one entry per CDR3 protein. The sample holds about 540,000 distinct CDR3 sequences; about 13% are singletons and the top ten take approximately 6.3%. To note about this clonotype: The antigen remains unidentified.

This receptor was taken from a male donor with ankylosing spondylitis. The sample consisted of blood, either unsorted or a sorted T cell fraction (not recorded which).

As DNA, the CDR3 is TGTGCCAGCAGCCCAGGATCCGTGACAGGGAAATCCTACGAGCAGTACTTC. It yields the protein CASSPGSVTGKSYEQYF. This chain uses TRBV5-5 with TRBJ2-7, with 7 bases that match TRBD1. The CDR3 loop spans 17 amino acids. With 4 bases clipped from V and 1 base from J, the junction kept 14 bases outside the gene matches. Germline CDR1 SGHKS, CDR2 YYEKEE (reference sequence). Looking up the rest from reference TRBV5-5 and TRBJ2-7 gives the full variable domain: DAGVTQSPTHLIKTRGQQVTLRCSPISGHKSVSWYQQVLGQGPQFIFQYYEKEERGRGNFPDRFSARQFPNYSSELNVNALLLGDSALYLCASSPGSVTGKSYEQYFGPGTRLTVT.